These 16 T cell receptor beta chains were sequenced from one sample in a study of OX40 agonist ivuxolimab in advanced cancers. Some clones are missing from TCRdb's copy, which holds only in-frame ones; the method was immunoSEQ multiplex PCR. The sample carries around 26,000 clones, more than 70% recorded once. The sample consisted of CD4+ or CD8+ T cells sorted from blood, taken in a trial of the OX40 agonist ivuxolimab. All receptors come from an adult with an advanced solid tumor such as melanoma, head and neck, liver or kidney cancer.

This chain uses TRBV19 with TRBJ2-7; unclear D gene. The CDR3 covers 14 residues. The germline V gene has CDR1 LNHDA and CDR2 SQIVND (reference sequence). V was pared by 3 bases and J by 3 bases, with 12 bases between. The chain's CDR3 is CASSMTLRDYEQYF. CDR3 in DNA: TGTGCCAGTAGTATGACATTAAGGGACTACGAGCAGTACTTC.

V gene TRBV28 combines with J gene TRBJ1-3; 7 nucleotides line up with TRBD1. V lost 3 bases to trimming and J lost 3 bases; unmatched junction nucleotides: 2. Germline V CDR1 and CDR2: MDHEN, SYDVKM. This CDR3 contains 14 residues. Written as DNA, the CDR3 is TGTGCCAGCAGTTTTGACAGGGTTGGAAACACCATATATTTT. This translates into CASSFDRVGNTIYF. The full variable domain, its missing parts supplied by reference TRBV28 and TRBJ1-3, is DVKVTQSSRYLVKRTGEKVFLECVQDMDHENMFWYRQDPGLGLRLIYFSYDVKMKEKGDIPEGYSVSREKKERFSLILESASTNQTSMYLCASSFDRVGNTIYFGEGSWLTVV.

V gene TRBV7-9 combines with J gene TRBJ2-7; unclear D gene. The CDR3 is 12 residues long. V was clipped by 5 bases and J by 2 bases, with 7 bases between them. Germline loops: CDR1 SEHNR, CDR2 FQNEAQ (reference sequence). In nucleotides, the CDR3 is TGTGCCAGCAGCCCCGGACCCTACGAGCAGTACTTC. Its protein is CASSPGPYEQYF.

The chain has TRBV4-1 and TRBJ2-1; tentatively, D is TRBD1 (6 bases). V was cut by 0 bases and J by 9 bases, with 12 bases left in between. CDR1 MGHRA and CDR2 YSYEKL come from the germline V gene. This CDR3 region has 14 residues. As DNA, the CDR3 is TGCGCCAGCAGCCAAGAGCAGGGGTACTCTGAGCAGTTCTTC. It specifies CASSQEQGYSEQFF.

The gene calls are TRBV15 and TRBJ2-5; the match to TRBD1 covers 7 bases. Trimming took 5 bases from V and 4 from J; bases not matched to a gene: 10. This CDR3 region has 15 residues. CDR1 and CDR2 (germline): LNHNV, YYDKDF (reference sequence). The DNA of the CDR3 is TGTGCCACCAGCGGACGGACAGGACGGGGAGAGACCCAGTACTTC. This codes for CATSGRTGRGETQYF.

The chain employs TRBV5-1 and TRBJ1-5; D ambiguous. The ends were cut back, 0 bases at V and 5 bases at J, with 15 bases in the middle. The germline CDR1 and CDR2 sequences are SGHRS and YFSETQ. This CDR3 is 16 amino acids long. The CDR3 protein is CASSLGLGGPDQPQHF. CDR3 nucleotide sequence: TGCGCCAGCAGCTTGGGATTAGGCGGGCCGGATCAGCCCCAGCATTTT. Based on the CDR3 plus reference TRBV5-1 and TRBJ1-5, the full variable domain is KAGVTQTPRYLIKTRGQQVTLSCSPISGHRSVSWYQQTPGQGLQFLFEYFSETQRNKGNFPGRFSGRQFSNSRSEMNVSTLELGDSALYLCASSLGLGGPDQPQHFGDGTRLSIL.

The genes are TRBV27 and TRBJ2-3, with TRBD1 matching over 12 bases. The CDR3 is 20 amino acids. Germline trimming cut 5 bases from V and 5 bases from J; bases unmatched to any gene: 20. CDR1 and CDR2 (germline): MNHEY, SMNVEV (reference sequence). As DNA, the CDR3 is TGTGCCAGCAGTAAGGGACAGGGGGCGGGGACGGGAGGGCCAGGAGATACGCAGTATTTT. Translated, it gives CASSKGQGAGTGGPGDTQYF.

Only a few counts were recorded for this clone. This chain links TRBV5-1 with TRBJ1-1; D is uncertain. The CDR3 spans 15 residues. V was cut by 2 bases and J by 5 bases, with 16 bases left in between. From germline, CDR1 is SGHRS and CDR2 YFSETQ. CDR3 DNA: TGCGCCAGCAGCTTCGAGGTCCCCGGAGGTACTGAAGCTTTCTTT. This encodes CASSFEVPGGTEAFF.

The chain recombines TRBV14 with TRBJ2-1; 7 bases match TRBD2. Germline V gene data show CDR1 as SGHDN and CDR2 as FVKESK. This CDR3 is built from 18 residues. J gave up 1 base and V 0 bases, and 9 bases lay outside the gene matches. The CDR3 DNA sequence: TGTGCCAGCAGCCAAGATCGGATTTGGGGGGGTTCCTACAATGAGCAGTTCTTC. As protein: CASSQDRIWGGSYNEQFF.

This clone came up once. The chain has TRBV4-1 and TRBJ2-7; D may be TRBD1 (5 bases). The germline gives CDR1 MGHRA, CDR2 YSYEKL. Trimming took off 1 base at V and 2 bases at J, with 9 bases between the two ends. The CDR3 loop spans 14 amino acids. CDR3 in DNA: TGCGCCAGCAGCCAAGTTGCAGGGACCTACGAGCAGTACTTC. It specifies CASSQVAGTYEQYF.

The chain carries TRBV9 and TRBJ2-7, with TRBD1 identical over 8 bases. The CDR3 contains 15 residues. The trim removed 4 bases at V and 3 bases at J, leaving 9 bases unmatched. CDR1 and CDR2 (germline): SGDLS, YYNGEE. The CDR3 loop reads CASSTGQGINYEQYF. CDR3 in DNA: TGTGCCAGCAGCACAGGACAGGGAATTAACTACGAGCAGTACTTC.

The chain combines TRBV6-5 with TRBJ1-2; 8 positions agree with TRBD1. The junction had 8 bases not matched to a gene; V was cut back by 11 bases and J by 9 bases. The CDR3 loop spans 11 amino acids. CDR1 and CDR2 from the germline V gene are MNHEY and SVGAGI. CDR3 nucleotides: TGTGCCGCAATTGACAGGGGTAGCTACACCTTC. Translated, it gives CAAIDRGSYTF.

The chain combines TRBV7-6 with TRBJ2-1; D is uncertain. There are 13 residues in the CDR3. From germline, CDR1 is SGHVS and CDR2 FNYEAQ. V lost 2 bases and J lost 6, with 8 bases in between. CDR3 sequence reads: CASSLWGFNEQFF. CDR3 nucleotides: TGTGCCAGCAGCTTATGGGGATTCAATGAGCAGTTCTTC.

V gene TRBV19 combines with J gene TRBJ2-7; 8 bases line up with TRBD1. From germline, CDR1 is LNHDA and CDR2 SQIVND (reference sequence). V lost 3 bases and J lost 2; bases outside the gene matches: 3. The CDR3 is 14 amino acids. The CDR3 nucleotides are TGTGCCAGTAGTATGACAGGGGACGCCTACGAGCAGTACTTC. Protein sequence: CASSMTGDAYEQYF.

The chain links TRBV5-1 to TRBJ1-2, with D perhaps matching TRBD1 (5 bases). This CDR3 region has 14 residues. V lost 5 bases to trimming and J lost 4 bases, with 15 bases between them. Germline-derived CDR1 and CDR2 are SGHRS and YFSETQ. The DNA for the CDR3 is TGCGCCAGCAGGCCGGGACGGGGCTTCTATGGCTACACCTTC. Its protein product is CASRPGRGFYGYTF.

The chain links TRBV30 to TRBJ2-1; D gene unclear. The V gene lost 1 base and the J gene lost 5 bases, with 0 bases spanning the gap. The CDR3 sequence is 10 residues long. In germline, CDR1 is GTSNPN, CDR2 SVGIG (reference sequence). CDR3 residues: CAWSDNEQFF. For the CDR3, the DNA is TGTGCCTGGAGTGACAATGAGCAGTTCTTC.